Sequencing of this TCR beta chain was carried out in a study of cytomegalovirus exposure and HLA in healthy donors. The PCR used 60 Vbeta and 13 Jbeta primers. Using immunoSEQ multiplex PCR, the repertoire was profiled, and TCRdb retains in-frame clones only, with some absent. The sample lists 130,000 to 150,000 clones; less than 80% were seen once. Germline values: CDR1 SGHAT, CDR2 FQDESV (reference sequence). CDR3 length: 15 residues. V lost 7 bases, J lost 0 bases, and 5 bases stayed unmatched. The sequenced sample consisted of PBMCs. The V gene is TRBV11-1, the J gene TRBJ2-3; TRBD2 matches at 9 bases. The receptor comes from a woman aged 45-65 years in good health and CMV-seropositive. The CDR3 bases are TGTGCCAGCACCGTTAGCGGGGGTAGCACAGATACGCAGTATTTT. The encoded protein is CASTVSGGSTDTQYF. The whole variable domain, filled in from reference TRBV11-1 and TRBJ2-3, reads EAEVAQSPRYKITEKSQAVAFWCDPISGHATLYWYRQILGQGPELLVQFQDESVVDDSQLPKDRFSAERLKGVDSTLKIQPAELGDSAMYLCASTVSGGSTDTQYFGPGTRLTVL.